This T cell receptor beta chain comes out of a study of a mutant IDH1 vaccine in newly diagnosed glioma. Overall study: Treated patients comprised 62.5% males and approximately 38% females, mean age approximately 37 years. Overall study results and limits: A vaccine-induced immune response developed in roughly 93% of the patients.

Time point described: week 47, end of study. In every dose of vaccine, 300 ug of mutant IDH1 20-mer peptide was given alongside topical imiquimod. V shed 5 bases and J 3 bases; nucleotides not matched to a gene: 6. CDR3 length: 15 amino acids. The V gene's germline CDR1 is SGHTA and CDR2 FQGNSA. Comment on this clone: Antigen specificity is unknown.

Using immunoSEQ multiplex PCR, the repertoire was profiled, and TCRdb retains in-frame clones only, with some absent. The table shows tens of thousands of clones, with more than 80% occurring only once. The gene calls are TRBV7-2 and TRBJ2-7, with 11 bases identical to TRBD2. This specimen consisted of PBMCs, obtained from a glioma patient whose treatment included an IDH1 peptide vaccine. The TCR sequence derives from a man aged 35 to 55 with glioma. DNA for the CDR3: TGTGCCAGCAGCCCAACTAGCGGGGGTTACTACGAGCAGTACTTC. It codes for CASSPTSGGYYEQYF.